The source of this TCR beta chain is a study of human T cells and chemical hapten exposure. This clonotype showed up just a few times. Each CDR3 protein is one row after TCRdb ran MiXCR on the RACE reads. The sample has roughly 360,000 distinct CDR3 sequences, 4.8% seen once. Indicated time point: patch test 1, 2 weeks after DPC sensitization. Treatment indicated: therapeutic diphenylcyclopropenone sensitization with weekly scalp DPC. Looked up from germline, CDR1 is SGDLS and CDR2 is YYNGEE. This CDR3 has 11 residues. V was pared by 0 bases and J by 9 bases, with 4 bases between. The sample here was whole blood, taken in connection with sensitization to the hapten diphenylcyclopropenone (DPC). The chain recombines TRBV9 with TRBJ2-1; no reliable D call. This clonotype originated in a woman aged 45 to 65 with alopecia areata. Some clones in this sample may be carry-over from other donors' samples. As DNA, the CDR3 is TGTGCCAGCAGCGTAGCTAGTGAGCAGTTCTTC. Its protein is CASSVASEQFF.